The entry that follows covers one T cell receptor (beta chain) sequence. A single count supports this clonotype. Its antigen has not been determined. No qualities accompany the bases; no much larger clone lies one base away. Weak support is all one read offers. Blood RNA was extracted from unsorted whole blood using TRIzol reagent, and germline DNA was obtained with the DNeasy Blood & Tissue kit. Patients had chronic HBV infection and were treatment-naive at sampling. Before surgery, 4 to 5 milliliters of peripheral blood were collected into K2EDTA tubes. Measured from the cysteine to the phenylalanine, the CDR3 is 15 residues long. The entry retains the CDR3 DNA only, 45 bases that are in frame from base 1. Trimming at the junction amounts to 10 bases on V and 1 base on J, and the germline ends lie 19 bases apart. This sample was taken from a study of tumor-infiltrating lymphocytes in primary liver carcinoma (TCRdb year 2017). Broadly, across the study: Surgical resection was performed in China between late 2015 and 2016 on four to six patients with histopathologically diagnosed primary liver carcinoma. A total of approximately 35 specimens from 5 patients underwent TCRbeta repertoire sequencing, comprising 25 tumor regions, 5 adjacent noncancerous liver tissues and 5 peripheral blood samples. For each liver tumor, the study sampled five regions along with adjacent normal tissue and blood, and applied TCRbeta repertoire sequencing, expression microarrays and whole-exome sequencing. Repertoires from technical replicates were highly reproducible, with mean shared-clone rates approximately 0.9 and correlation coefficients above 0.95. The tumors of the five patients were staged as T1-T3 N0M0, with maximum diameters ranging from 4.2 to 10 cm. The five patients, three men and two women aged 30 to 69 years, had hepatocellular carcinoma (four) or combined HCC and intrahepatic cholangiocarcinoma (one). Each sample produced about 3.65 to 8 million productive TCRbeta reads, and read depth showed no significant difference between tissue types.

On the study overall, not on this receptor specifically: Only the TCR beta chain was sequenced, which likely underestimates true repertoire diversity because unpaired alpha chains were not captured. Because the samples were bulk and unsorted, CD4+ and CD8+ T cell repertoires could not be compared. Pairs of tumor regions showed greater repertoire overlap (mean about 36%) than tumor-adjacent pairs (17%) or tumor-blood pairs (approximately 14%), which is consistent with antigen-driven expansion. The top 250 clones made up a significantly larger repertoire fraction in tumors than in blood (p = 0.039). With just a few patients in the study, the authors point out that the findings should be validated in a larger study.

TCRbeta-specific cDNA was reverse-transcribed from 500 ng total RNA using a constant-region primer and ProtoScript II reverse transcriptase. TCRbeta libraries were built with three nested multiplex PCR rounds, a slightly modified ARM-PCR procedure. The first two PCR rounds used multiplex TRBV1-TRBV30 forward primers with a Cbeta reverse primer, each for about 11 cycles. Sample barcodes and Illumina adapters were attached in a final 25-cycle PCR using Deep VentR polymerase. Before sequencing, amplicons of 200-500 bp were purified from gel using a QIAquick gel extraction kit. The TCRbeta amplicons were sequenced with 250-bp paired-end reads on an Illumina HiSeq 2500. Concerning the study's data processing: To recover full CDR3 sequences, reads were quality-trimmed using Trimmomatic v0.33 and paired reads were then merged using FLASH v1.2.11. V, D and J germline segments were assigned to the rearranged TCRbeta sequences by MiGEC v1.2.1b. Clonotype statistics, along with Shannon-Wiener diversity indices, were calculated using VDJtools v1.0.0. Except for diversity analysis, only each sample's 250 most abundant clonotypes were used in subsequent analyses to reduce sampling bias. The public reads were quality trimmed at Q25 with fastp and then assembled into clones with MiXCR by TCRdb, keeping productive beta chains. Every CDR3 protein is listed once, alongside the most common genes and DNA of its rows. TCRdb's processing, not the authors' own work, is the source of the V and J calls. Here the sample has a few hundred thousand distinct CDR3 sequences; approximately 54% occur a single time. Approximately 15% of the sample goes to the ten largest clones.

The source of this sequence is a woman in her twenties or thirties with primary liver carcinoma and hepatitis B virus infection. This chain joins TRBV12-3 or TRBV12-4 to TRBJ1-1; the D gene is not confidently resolved. The specimen sequenced was peripheral blood. The sequenced DNA is TGTGCCACCAAAAAGGGCCCCGCGTGGAACACTGAAGCTTTCTTT. The encoded protein is CATKKGPAWNTEAFF.